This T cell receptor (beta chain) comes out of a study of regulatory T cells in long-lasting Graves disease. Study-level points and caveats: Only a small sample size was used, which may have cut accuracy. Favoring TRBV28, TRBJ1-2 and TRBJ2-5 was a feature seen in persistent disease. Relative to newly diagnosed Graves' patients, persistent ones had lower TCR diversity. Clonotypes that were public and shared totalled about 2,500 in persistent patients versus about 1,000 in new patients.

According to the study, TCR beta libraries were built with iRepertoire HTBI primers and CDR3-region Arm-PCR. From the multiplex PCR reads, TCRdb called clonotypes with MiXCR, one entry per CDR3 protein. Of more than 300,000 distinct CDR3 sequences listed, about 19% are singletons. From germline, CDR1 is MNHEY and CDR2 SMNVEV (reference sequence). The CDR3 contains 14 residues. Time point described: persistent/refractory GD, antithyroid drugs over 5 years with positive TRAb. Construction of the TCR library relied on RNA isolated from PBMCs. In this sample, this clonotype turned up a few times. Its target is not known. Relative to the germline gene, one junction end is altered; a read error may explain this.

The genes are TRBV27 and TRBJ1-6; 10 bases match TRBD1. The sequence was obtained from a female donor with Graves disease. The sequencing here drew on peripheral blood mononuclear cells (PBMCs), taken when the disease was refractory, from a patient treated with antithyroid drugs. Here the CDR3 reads CASGSTGGDSPFHF. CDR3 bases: TGTGCCAGCGGATCGACAGGGGGCGATTCACCCTTCCACTTT.